This T cell receptor beta chain was retrieved from a study of T cell responses to AZD1222 COVID-19 vaccine. Study observations and caveats: Among AZD1222 vaccinees, only 5 to 7 were seropositive at baseline.

With 2 bases removed from V and 4 bases from J, the gap between germline ends came to 10 bases. This CDR3 has 13 amino acids. CDR1 and CDR2 (germline): SGDLS, YYNGEE. Details on this clone: As yet, its antigen is unknown.

Clones were sequenced by immunoSEQ multiplex PCR, and TCRdb holds only the in-frame ones, with some missing. The table shows some 110,000 clones, with more than 85% occurring only once. The chain uses TRBV9 and TRBJ2-7; D might be TRBD2 (6 bases). This TCR was recovered from an adult who received the AZD1222 COVID-19 vaccine. The specimen was peripheral blood, collected 28 days after the second AZD1222 dose. CDR3: CASSVIAGYEQYF. CDR3 nucleotide sequence: TGTGCCAGCAGCGTCATTGCGGGGTACGAGCAGTACTTC.